The 3 T cell receptor beta chains below all came from one sample that was sequenced in a study of T cell responses to AZD1222 COVID-19 vaccine. Libraries were prepared by immunoSEQ multiplex PCR; TCRdb keeps only in-frame clonotypes and omits some of them. This sample carries 100,000 or so clones, roughly 87% of them seen once, and the ten largest clones take around 3.1%. The source was peripheral blood, collected on day 0 of AZD1222 vaccination. The receptors originated from an adult in good health.

The chain links TRBV7-2 to TRBJ1-1; D may be TRBD1 (6 bases). Germline V gives CDR1 SGHTA, CDR2 FQGNSA. The V end lost 3 bases, the J end lost 5 bases, and 10 bases lay between the germline ends. The CDR3 totals 13 residues. Written as DNA, the CDR3 is TGTGCCAGCAGCTTCAGGGGAGTAACTGAAGCTTTCTTT. Its translation: CASSFRGVTEAFF.

As for this clone: Sequence at one end of the junction differs from germline and may be a read error. The chain recombines TRBV5-1 with TRBJ2-2; 7 nucleotides align to TRBD2. CDR1 SGHRS and CDR2 YFSETQ come from the germline V gene. This CDR3 contains 15 residues. The CDR3: CASSFGREDTGELFF. The CDR3 DNA reads as TGTGCCAGCAGTTTCGGACGGGAGGACACCGGGGAGCTGTTTTTT.

J is TRBJ1-5 and V is TRBV7-2, with unresolved D. The CDR3 covers 14 residues. Between the trimmed V and J ends, which lost 7 bases and 5 bases, there was a span of 15 bases. Germline values: CDR1 SGHTA, CDR2 FQGNSA. CDR3: CASTSLARDQPQHF. The CDR3 coding sequence is TGTGCCAGCACCTCTCTCGCTCGGGATCAGCCCCAGCATTTT.